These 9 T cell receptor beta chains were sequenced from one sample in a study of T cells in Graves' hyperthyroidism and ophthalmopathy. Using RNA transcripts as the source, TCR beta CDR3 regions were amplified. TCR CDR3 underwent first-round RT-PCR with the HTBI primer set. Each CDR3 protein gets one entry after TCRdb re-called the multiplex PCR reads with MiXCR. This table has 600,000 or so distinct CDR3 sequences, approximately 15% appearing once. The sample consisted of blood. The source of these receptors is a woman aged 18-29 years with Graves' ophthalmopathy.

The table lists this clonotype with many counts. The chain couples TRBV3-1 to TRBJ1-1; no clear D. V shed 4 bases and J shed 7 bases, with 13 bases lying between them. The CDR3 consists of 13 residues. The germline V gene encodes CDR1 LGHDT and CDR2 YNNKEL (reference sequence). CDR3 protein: CASSPFHMIEAFF. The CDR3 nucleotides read TGTGCCAGCAGCCCCTTTCACATGATTGAAGCTTTCTTT. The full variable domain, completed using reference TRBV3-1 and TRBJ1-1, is DTAVSQTPKYLVTQMGNDKSIKCEQNLGHDTMYWYKQDSKKFLKIMFSYNNKELIINETVPNRFSPKSPDKAHLNLHINSLELGDSAVYFCASSPFHMIEAFFGQGTRLTVV.

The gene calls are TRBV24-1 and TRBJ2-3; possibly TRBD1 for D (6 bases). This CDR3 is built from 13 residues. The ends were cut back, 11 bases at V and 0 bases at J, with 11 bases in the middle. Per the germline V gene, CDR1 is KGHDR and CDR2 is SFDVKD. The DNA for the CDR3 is TGTGCCATCCAGGGGATTAGCACAGATACGCAGTATTTT. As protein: CAIQGISTDTQYF.

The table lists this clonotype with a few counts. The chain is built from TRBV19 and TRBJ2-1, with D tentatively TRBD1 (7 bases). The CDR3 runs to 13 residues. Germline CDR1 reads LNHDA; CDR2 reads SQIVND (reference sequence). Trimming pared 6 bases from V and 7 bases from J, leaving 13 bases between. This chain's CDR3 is CASRLEGANEQFF. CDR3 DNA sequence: TGTGCCAGTAGGTTGGAGGGGGCGAATGAGCAGTTCTTC.

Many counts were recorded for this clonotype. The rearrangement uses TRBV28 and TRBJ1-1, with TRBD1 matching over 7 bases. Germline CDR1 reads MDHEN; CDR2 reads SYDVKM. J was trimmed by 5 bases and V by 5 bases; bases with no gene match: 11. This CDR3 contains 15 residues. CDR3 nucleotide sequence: TGTGCCAGCAGTCCTACAACAGGGGTGGGGACTGAAGCTTTCTTT. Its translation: CASSPTTGVGTEAFF. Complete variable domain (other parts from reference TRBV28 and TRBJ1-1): DVKVTQSSRYLVKRTGEKVFLECVQDMDHENMFWYRQDPGLGLRLIYFSYDVKMKEKGDIPEGYSVSREKKERFSLILESASTNQTSMYLCASSPTTGVGTEAFFGQGTRLTVV.

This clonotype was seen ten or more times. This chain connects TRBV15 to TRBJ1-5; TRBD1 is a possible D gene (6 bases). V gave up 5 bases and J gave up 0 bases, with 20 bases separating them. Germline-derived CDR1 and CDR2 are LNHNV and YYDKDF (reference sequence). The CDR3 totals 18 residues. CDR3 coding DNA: TGTGCCACCAGCGGACGGGGCAGGGGCTATGGTAGCAATCAGCCCCAGCATTTT. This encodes CATSGRGRGYGSNQPQHF.

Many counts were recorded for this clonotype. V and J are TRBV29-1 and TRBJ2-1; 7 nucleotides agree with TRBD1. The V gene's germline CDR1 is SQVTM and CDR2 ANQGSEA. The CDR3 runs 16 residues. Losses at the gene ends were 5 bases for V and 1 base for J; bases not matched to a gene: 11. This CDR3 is CSVLPWTGPSYNEQFF. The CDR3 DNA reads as TGCAGCGTTCTCCCCTGGACAGGTCCTTCCTACAATGAGCAGTTCTTC.

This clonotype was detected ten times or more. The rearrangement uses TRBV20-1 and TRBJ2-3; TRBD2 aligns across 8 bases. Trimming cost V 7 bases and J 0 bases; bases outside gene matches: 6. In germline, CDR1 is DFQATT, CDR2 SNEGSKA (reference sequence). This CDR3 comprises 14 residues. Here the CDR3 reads CSVIAGPSTDTQYF. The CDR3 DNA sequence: TGCAGTGTCATAGCGGGGCCTAGCACAGATACGCAGTATTTT.

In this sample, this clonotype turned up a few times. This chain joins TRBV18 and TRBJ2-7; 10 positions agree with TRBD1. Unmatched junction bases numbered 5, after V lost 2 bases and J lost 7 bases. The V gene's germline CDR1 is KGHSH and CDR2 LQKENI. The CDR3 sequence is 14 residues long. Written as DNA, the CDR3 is TGTGCCAGCTCACCAGGACAGGGGGATACGGAGCAGTACTTC. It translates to CASSPGQGDTEQYF.

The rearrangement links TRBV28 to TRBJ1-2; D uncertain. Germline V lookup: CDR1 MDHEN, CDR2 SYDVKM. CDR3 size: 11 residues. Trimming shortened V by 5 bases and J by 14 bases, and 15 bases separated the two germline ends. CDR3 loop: CASSSAQGQTF. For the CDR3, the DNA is TGTGCCAGCAGTAGCGCCCAAGGTCAAACCTTC.